This is a list of T cell receptor beta chains from one sample in a study of persistence of HIV-infected CD4 T cells. Profiling relied on immunoSEQ multiplex PCR, and the TCRdb table lists in-frame clones only, not all of them. The table has roughly 64,000 clones, 70% to 75% seen once. These receptors' targets are unknown. The sequencing here drew on CD4+ T cells sorted from PBMCs after 18-hour stimulation, taken from a patient who received antiretroviral therapy. The receptors originated from an adult man with HIV who was CMV-seropositive. Each CDR3 is given with its conserved first and last residue. The D gene is left open where the match is weak. Expanded clones are given a class, and other clones once, few, many or no size at all.

v_gene,abundance,j_gene,d_gene,CDR3aa,CDR3nt
TRBV28,.,TRBJ2-1,TRBD1,CASSFYGTGSFF,TGTGCCAGCAGTTTCTACGGGACAGGGTCGTTCTTC
TRBV6-2/TRBV6-3,few,TRBJ1-1,.,CASSYLGHWAFF,TGTGCCAGCAGTTATTTGGGCCACTGGGCTTTCTTT
TRBV7-6,few,TRBJ2-1,TRBD1,CASSAQPGTGAGEQFF,TGTGCCAGCAGCGCACAACCCGGGACAGGGGCAGGCGAGCAGTTCTTC
TRBV5-1,.,TRBJ1-6,.,CASRGVSSYNSPLHF,TGCGCCAGCAGAGGGGTGAGCTCCTATAATTCACCCCTCCACTTT
TRBV6-2/TRBV6-3,few,TRBJ1-5,.,CASSLLAGSFNQPQHF,TGTGCCAGCAGTTTGTTGGCGGGCAGCTTCAATCAGCCCCAGCATTTT
TRBV6-1,.,TRBJ1-5,.,CASSELSWFERDQPQHF,TGTGCCAGCAGTGAACTATCGTGGTTTGAGAGGGATCAGCCCCAGCATTTT
TRBV5-1,.,TRBJ2-1,TRBD1,CASSPGTGNNEQFF,TGCGCCAGCAGCCCCGGGACAGGTAACAATGAGCAGTTCTTC
TRBV6-5,.,TRBJ2-3,.,CASSLRTDTQYF,TGTGCCAGCAGCCTACGCACAGATACGCAGTATTTT
TRBV6-5,.,TRBJ2-7,TRBD1,CASSHDRGPPYEQYF,TGTGCCAGCAGCCACGACAGGGGGCCCCCCTACGAGCAGTACTTC
TRBV2,once,TRBJ1-2,.,CASSSMGGGNYGYTF,TGTGCCAGCTCCTCTATGGGGGGCGGTAACTATGGCTACACCTTC
TRBV7-9,.,TRBJ1-1,.,CASSFGRGTEAFF,TGTGCCAGCAGCTTCGGGAGAGGCACTGAAGCTTTCTTT
TRBV27,.,TRBJ1-4,.,CASSFQAGGTNEKLFF,TGTGCCAGCAGTTTTCAGGCGGGCGGCACTAATGAAAAACTGTTTTTT
TRBV6-1,.,TRBJ1-1,.,CASSEMGGRSTEAFF,TGTGCCAGCAGTGAAATGGGGGGCAGGAGCACTGAAGCTTTCTTT
TRBV9,.,TRBJ1-4,.,CASSVGSNEKLFF,TGTGCCAGCAGCGTAGGATCAAATGAAAAACTGTTTTTT
TRBV6-5,.,TRBJ2-7,TRBD1,CASSRVGTGVNEQYF,TGTGCCAGCAGTCGAGTAGGGACAGGGGTTAACGAGCAGTACTTC
TRBV6-6,.,TRBJ2-7,.,CASSTSGGSSYEQYF,.
TRBV5-5,.,TRBJ1-4,.,CASSLAPKTGGFEKLFF,TGTGCCAGCAGCTTGGCGCCTAAGACAGGCGGATTTGAAAAACTGTTTTTT
TRBV19,.,TRBJ2-7,TRBD2,CASEQRGGSYEQYF,TGTGCCAGTGAACAGCGGGGGGGCTCCTACGAGCAGTACTTC
TRBV6-2/TRBV6-3,few,TRBJ1-1,.,CASSRPRTVNTEAFF,TGTGCCAGCAGTCGACCGCGGACAGTGAACACTGAAGCTTTCTTT
TRBV2,.,TRBJ1-5,.,CASRRLSNQPQHF,TGTGCCAGCAGGAGGTTAAGCAATCAGCCCCAGCATTTT
TRBV5-1,.,TRBJ1-4,.,CASADGGGASEKLFF,TGCGCCAGCGCGGATGGGGGGGGCGCGAGTGAAAAACTGTTTTTT
TRBV2,.,TRBJ2-7,TRBD1,CASSPGQGRFGYF,TGTGCCAGCAGTCCGGGACAGGGCCGGTTTGGGTACTTC